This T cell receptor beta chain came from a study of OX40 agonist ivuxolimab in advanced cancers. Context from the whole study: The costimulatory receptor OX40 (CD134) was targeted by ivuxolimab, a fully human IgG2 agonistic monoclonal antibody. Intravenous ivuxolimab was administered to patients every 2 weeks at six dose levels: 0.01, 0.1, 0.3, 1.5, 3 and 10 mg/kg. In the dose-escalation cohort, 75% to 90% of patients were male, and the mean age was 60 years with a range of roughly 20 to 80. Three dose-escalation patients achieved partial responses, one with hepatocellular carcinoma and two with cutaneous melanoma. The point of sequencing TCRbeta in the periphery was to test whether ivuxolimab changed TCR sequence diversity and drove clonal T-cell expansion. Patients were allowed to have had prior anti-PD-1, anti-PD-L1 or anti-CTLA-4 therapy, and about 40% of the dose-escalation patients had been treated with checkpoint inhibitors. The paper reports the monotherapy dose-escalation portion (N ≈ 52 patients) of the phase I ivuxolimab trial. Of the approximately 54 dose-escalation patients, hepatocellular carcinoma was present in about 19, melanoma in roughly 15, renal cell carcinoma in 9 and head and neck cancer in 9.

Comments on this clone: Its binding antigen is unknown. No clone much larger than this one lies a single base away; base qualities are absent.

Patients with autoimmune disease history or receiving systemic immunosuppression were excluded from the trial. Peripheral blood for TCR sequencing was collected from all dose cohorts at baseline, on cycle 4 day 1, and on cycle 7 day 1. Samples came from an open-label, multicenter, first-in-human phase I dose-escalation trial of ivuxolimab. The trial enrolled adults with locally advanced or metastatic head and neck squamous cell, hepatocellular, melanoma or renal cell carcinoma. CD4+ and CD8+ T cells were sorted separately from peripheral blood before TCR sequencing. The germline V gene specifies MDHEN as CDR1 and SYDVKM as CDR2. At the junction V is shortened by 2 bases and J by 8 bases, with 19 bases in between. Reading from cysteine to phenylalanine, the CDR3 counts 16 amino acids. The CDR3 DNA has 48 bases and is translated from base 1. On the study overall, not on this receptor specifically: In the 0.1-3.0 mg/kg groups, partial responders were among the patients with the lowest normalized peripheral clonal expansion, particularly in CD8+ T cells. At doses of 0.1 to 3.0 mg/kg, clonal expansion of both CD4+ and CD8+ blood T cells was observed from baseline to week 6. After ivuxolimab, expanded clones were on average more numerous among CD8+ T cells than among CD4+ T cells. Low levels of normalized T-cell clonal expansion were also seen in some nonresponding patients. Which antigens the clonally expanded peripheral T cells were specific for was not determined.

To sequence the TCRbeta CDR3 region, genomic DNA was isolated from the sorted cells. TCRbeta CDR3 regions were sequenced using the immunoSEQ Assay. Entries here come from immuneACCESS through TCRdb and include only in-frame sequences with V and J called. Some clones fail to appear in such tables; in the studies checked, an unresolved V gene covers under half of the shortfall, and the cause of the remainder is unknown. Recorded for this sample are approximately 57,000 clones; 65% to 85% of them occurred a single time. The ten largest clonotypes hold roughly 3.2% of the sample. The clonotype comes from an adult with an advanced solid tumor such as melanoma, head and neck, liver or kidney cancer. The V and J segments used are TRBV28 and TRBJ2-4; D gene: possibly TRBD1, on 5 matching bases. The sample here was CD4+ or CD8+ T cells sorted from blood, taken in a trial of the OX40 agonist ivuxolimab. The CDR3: CASSLALGHQGDIQYF. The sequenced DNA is TGTGCCAGCAGTTTAGCTTTAGGGCATCAAGGGGACATTCAGTACTTC.